The text below deals with one T cell receptor (beta chain). Seattle researchers signed up patients amid active infection and tracked them longitudinally. The sample belongs to a study of blood T cell repertoires in COVID-19. At the level of the study: Specimens from acute and convalescent COVID-19 originated in the United States, Italy and Spain.

This CDR3 is 15 amino acids long. CDR1 and CDR2 (germline): MNHNS, SASEGT. The ends were cut back, 1 base at V and 4 bases at J, with 13 bases in the middle. Authors' processing steps: Amplified reference gene primers provided the basis for estimating nucleated cell counts. Data came from immunoSEQ multiplex PCR; TCRdb stores just in-frame clones and leaves some out. V, J and clone size were drawn from that table, and D and trimming were deduced from the DNA. The sample lists about 200,000 clones, 80% to 95% seen once, with about 0.8% in the top ten. V is TRBV6-1 and J is TRBJ1-2; D might be TRBD1 (5 bases). Input material: peripheral blood. The sequence was obtained from a man between 60 and 75 years old with COVID-19, enrolled during active disease. In DNA, the CDR3 is TGTGCCAGCAGTGAAGTCGGGGGAGCGGGCTATGGCTACACCTTC. Protein: CASSEVGGAGYGYTF.